The clone carrying this TCR beta chain was seen many times. Its antigen is unknown. The source of the sample is a study of T cells in Graves' hyperthyroidism and ophthalmopathy. Broader study findings: The model forecast ophthalmopathy, anticipating it by a median around 6.4 months before onset.

Based on clinical symptoms, serum thyroxine and TRAb, thyroid ultrasound and orbital computed tomography, diagnoses were reached. PBMCs were derived from about 10 ml fresh peripheral blood. Amplification yielded TCR beta CDR3 regions, with RNA transcripts as the source. Researchers ran a first-round RT-PCR on the TCR CDR3 using the HTBI primer set. TCRdb re-called the multiplex PCR reads with MiXCR, one entry per CDR3 protein. The table includes about 400,000 distinct CDR3 sequences, 13% to 15% detected once. V was trimmed by 0 bases and J by 4 bases, leaving 22 bases between them. CDR3 size: 17 residues. Germline CDR1 reads DFQATT; CDR2 reads SNEGSKA (reference sequence).

The chain recombines TRBV20-1 with TRBJ2-7, with D tentatively TRBD2 (6 bases). The material sequenced was blood. The clonotype comes from a woman aged 60-70 years with Graves' ophthalmopathy. CDR3 in DNA: TGCAGTGCTAGAGATCCGAGGGCGGGGCCCCCGAAATACGAGCAGTACTTC. It translates to CSARDPRAGPPKYEQYF.